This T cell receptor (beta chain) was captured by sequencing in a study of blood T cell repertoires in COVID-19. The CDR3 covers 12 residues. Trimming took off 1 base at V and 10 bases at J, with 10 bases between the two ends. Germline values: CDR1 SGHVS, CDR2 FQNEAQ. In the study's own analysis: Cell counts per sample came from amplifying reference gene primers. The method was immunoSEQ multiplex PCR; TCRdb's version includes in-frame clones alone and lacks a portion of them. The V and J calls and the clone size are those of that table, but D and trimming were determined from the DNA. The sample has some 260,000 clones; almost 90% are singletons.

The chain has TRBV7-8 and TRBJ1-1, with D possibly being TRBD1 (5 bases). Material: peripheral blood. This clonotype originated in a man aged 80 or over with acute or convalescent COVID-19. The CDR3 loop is CASSLVSGGAFF. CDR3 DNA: TGTGCCAGCAGCTTAGTGTCGGGGGGAGCTTTCTTT.